The 20 T cell receptor beta chains in this list originate from one sample, sequenced in a study of regulatory T cells in long-lasting Graves disease (dated by TCRdb to the early 2020s). Libraries were made using multiplex PCR. The sequencer was an Illumina HiSeq 4000. iRepertoire HTBI primers and Arm-PCR amplification of CDR3 regions were used to construct TCR beta libraries. TCRdb cleaned the public reads at Q25 with fastp, built clones with MiXCR and kept in-frame beta chains. One record per CDR3 amino acid sequence lists the most common genes and DNA. Counted in this sample were about 610,000 distinct CDR3 sequences; about 16% of them appeared once. In total, the top ten clones hold around 11% of the sample. The sample's time point, from its label and the paper: newly diagnosed GD, antithyroid drugs for less than 3 months. For both TCR sequencing and RNA sequencing, RNA was extracted from PBMCs using TRIzol.

This sample also appeared in a second study, on T cells in Graves' hyperthyroidism and ophthalmopathy.

The sequencing here drew on peripheral blood mononuclear cells (PBMCs), taken at new diagnosis, from a patient treated with antithyroid drugs. The receptors here all came from a man aged 18-30 years with Graves disease. Donor details come from another sample of the same person, matched by shared clones.

The chain couples TRBV5-1 to TRBJ2-7; 7 bases align to TRBD1. The V gene end was trimmed by 0 bases and the J gene end by 0 bases; junction bases not matched to a gene: 6. CDR3 size: 16 residues. Per the germline V gene, CDR1 is SGHRS and CDR2 is YFSETQ. CDR3 sequence reads: CASSLAIGGRSYEQYF. In nucleotides, the CDR3 is TGCGCCAGCAGCTTGGCCATAGGGGGCCGCTCCTACGAGCAGTACTTC.

This clonotype was found many times. The chain joins TRBV6-1 to TRBJ1-5, with D unresolved. V was pared by 8 bases and J by 0 bases, with 5 bases between. Germline V lookup: CDR1 MNHNS, CDR2 SASEGT. The CDR3 spans 12 residues. The CDR3 loop is CASSNSNQPQHF. CDR3 nucleotide sequence: TGTGCCAGCTCGAATAGCAATCAGCCCCAGCATTTT.

In this sample, this clonotype turned up many times. The V gene is TRBV29-1, the J gene TRBJ2-5; D could derive from TRBD1 or TRBD2 (5 bases each). Trimming removed 3 bases at V and 2 bases at J, with 16 bases between. CDR3 length: 15 residues. Germline CDR1 SQVTM, CDR2 ANQGSEA. The CDR3 is CSVDGAAAFQETQYF. CDR3 bases: TGCAGCGTTGATGGGGCAGCGGCATTTCAAGAGACCCAGTACTTC.

V gene TRBV5-6 combines with J gene TRBJ2-1, with a tentative D call TRBD2 (6 bases). The V end was cut by 5 bases, the J end by 7 bases, with 10 bases between. The CDR3 is 12 amino acids. CDR1 is SGHDT, CDR2 YYEEEE, per germline. The CDR3 loop reads CASRDGSNEQFF. CDR3 bases: TGTGCCAGCAGAGACGGGAGTAATGAGCAGTTCTTC.

This clonotype was recorded many times. This chain links TRBV2 with TRBJ2-1; D remains unclear. From germline, CDR1 is SNHLY and CDR2 FYNNEI. The ends were cut back, 0 bases at V and 2 bases at J, with 11 bases in the middle. The CDR3 runs to 16 residues. The CDR3: CASSEATDSTYNEQFF. As DNA, the CDR3 is TGTGCCAGCAGTGAAGCGACTGACTCAACCTACAATGAGCAGTTCTTC.

Of note for this clonotype: At one of its ends the junction is not consistent with the germline gene, which may arise from a read error. This chain uses TRBV6-4 with TRBJ2-5; D unresolved. The CDR3 has 14 amino acids. CDR1 is MRHNA, CDR2 SNTAGT, per germline. For the CDR3, the DNA is TGTGCCAGCAGTTACTCCGGGCTCCAAGAGACCCAGTACTTC. Translating it yields CASSYSGLQETQYF.

This clonotype was detected only a few times. This chain uses TRBV29-1 with TRBJ2-1; 10 bases fit TRBD2. The junction had 11 bases not matched to a gene; V was cut back by 6 bases and J by 9 bases. The CDR3 runs to 14 residues. Germline values: CDR1 SQVTM, CDR2 ANQGSEA. The CDR3 coding sequence is TGCAGCGTCCGCGGACTAGCGGAGATGGGTGAGCAGTTCTTC. Amino acids: CSVRGLAEMGEQFF.

This clonotype was seen ten or more times. The rearrangement links TRBV11-3 to TRBJ2-1, with 7 positions matching TRBD2. Trimming took 5 bases from V and 2 from J; bases not matched to a gene: 15. CDR1 is SGHNT, CDR2 YENEEA, per germline. The CDR3 is 18 amino acids. This CDR3 reads CASSATGGTTQPYNEQFF. CDR3 in DNA: TGTGCCAGCAGCGCGACCGGCGGGACTACCCAGCCCTACAATGAGCAGTTCTTC. Filled out from reference TRBV11-3 and TRBJ2-1, the complete variable domain reads EAGVVQSPRYKIIEKKQPVAFWCNPISGHNTLYWYLQNLGQGPELLIRYENEEAVDDSQLPKDRFSAERLKGVDSTLKIQPAELGDSAVYLCASSATGGTTQPYNEQFFGPGTRLTVL.

This clonotype was counted many times. This chain links TRBV10-3 with TRBJ2-7; no firm D call. V was cut by 6 bases and J by 5 bases, with 8 bases left in between. The CDR3 runs to 11 residues. The germline gives CDR1 ENHRY, CDR2 SYGVKD. CDR3 in amino acids: CAISVRDEQYF. The CDR3 nucleotides read TGTGCCATCAGCGTCCGGGACGAGCAGTACTTC.

This clonotype came up a few times. This chain's CDR3 is CASSQVGGRRGYTF. The CDR3 region has the DNA TGCGCCAGCAGCCAAGTTGGTGGTAGAAGAGGCTACACCTTC. The chain employs TRBV4-1 and TRBJ1-2; D gene unclear. The CDR3 is made up of 14 amino acids. Trimming pared 1 base from V and 8 bases from J, leaving 14 bases between. CDR1 and CDR2 (germline): MGHRA, YSYEKL.

This clonotype appeared a few times. The V call is TRBV20-1, the J call TRBJ2-1; D may be TRBD2 (5 bases). CDR1 and CDR2 from the germline V gene are DFQATT and SNEGSKA (reference sequence). The CDR3 covers 16 residues. V lost 1 base to trimming and J lost 3 bases, with 16 bases between them. The CDR3 DNA sequence: TGCAGTGCTAGAGGCGTGAGCGGAGGTTACTACAATGAGCAGTTCTTC. Translation: CSARGVSGGYYNEQFF.

This clonotype was detected only a few times. The rearrangement joins TRBV2 to TRBJ1-5; 10 nucleotides line up with TRBD1. CDR3 length equals 15 residues. Unmatched junction bases numbered 9, after V lost 6 bases and J lost 7 bases. Germline V gene sequence: CDR1 SNHLY, CDR2 FYNNEI. CDR3 loop: CASRTGTGVDQPQHF. The DNA for the CDR3 is TGTGCCAGCAGGACCGGGACAGGGGTGGACCAGCCCCAGCATTTT.

Comment on this clonotype: A much larger clone sits a single nucleotide away, making a read error possible. The genes are TRBV14 and TRBJ2-5; 7 nucleotides align to TRBD1. Germline lookup yields CDR1 SGHDN and CDR2 FVKESK. This CDR3 contains 14 residues. This CDR3 reads CASSQGGGLKTRYF. CDR3 in DNA: TGTGCCAGCAGCCAAGGAGGGGGCCTAAAGACCCGGTACTTC.

V is TRBV30 and J is TRBJ2-1; 12 bases match TRBD2. V shed 5 bases and J 10 bases; nucleotides not matched to a gene: 3. Germline V gives CDR1 GTSNPN, CDR2 SVGIG (reference sequence). The CDR3 has 12 residues. The CDR3 sequence is CAWGGLAGEQFF. The CDR3 DNA follows: TGTGCCTGGGGAGGACTAGCGGGAGAGCAGTTCTTC.

This clonotype was found a few times. The chain links TRBV19 to TRBJ2-1; 7 bases align to TRBD2. Germline V lookup: CDR1 LNHDA, CDR2 SQIVND (reference sequence). CDR3 length: 15 amino acids. The junction had 4 bases not matched to a gene; V was cut back by 5 bases and J by 0 bases. The CDR3 region is CASSQGTNSYNEQFF. CDR3 nucleotide sequence: TGTGCCAGTAGTCAAGGGACTAACTCCTACAATGAGCAGTTCTTC.

This clonotype showed up many times. This rearrangement joins TRBV6-2 or TRBV6-3 to TRBJ2-1; 8 positions match TRBD2. After removal of 8 bases from V and 6 bases from J, the junction contained 9 bases not matched to a gene. Germline V CDR1 and CDR2: MNHEY, SVGEGT. CDR3 length equals 14 residues. In nucleotides, the CDR3 is TGTGCCAGCGACCGAGGGACTAGTCTCAATGAGCAGTTCTTC. This sequence encodes CASDRGTSLNEQFF.

Ten or more counts support this clonotype. The rearrangement uses TRBV3-1 and TRBJ2-1; 8 positions agree with TRBD2. V lost 2 bases, J lost 3 bases, and 6 bases stayed unmatched. The CDR3 has 16 residues. Germline lookup yields CDR1 LGHDT and CDR2 YNNKEL (reference sequence). The CDR3 reads CASSQSLAGRYNEQFF. For the CDR3, the DNA is TGTGCCAGCAGCCAATCCTTAGCGGGACGCTACAATGAGCAGTTCTTC.

In its sample, this clonotype was seen a few times. The chain joins TRBV5-1 to TRBJ1-4; D not certain. The germline CDR1 and CDR2 sequences are SGHRS and YFSETQ. The CDR3 has 13 amino acids. V lost 5 bases and J lost 7, with 12 bases in between. CDR3 residues: CASRDRTAEKLFF. CDR3 coding DNA: TGCGCCAGCAGGGACCGAACCGCTGAAAAACTGTTTTTT.

The chain employs TRBV2 and TRBJ1-6, with a tentative D call TRBD1 (6 bases). With 6 bases removed from V and 7 bases from J, the gap between germline ends came to 13 bases. The CDR3 runs 14 residues. Germline loops: CDR1 SNHLY, CDR2 FYNNEI. The CDR3 loop is CASSGQWGNSPLHF. The CDR3, as DNA: TGTGCCAGCAGCGGACAGTGGGGAAATTCACCCCTCCACTTT.

V is TRBV6-2 or TRBV6-3 and J is TRBJ1-1; D not certain. Germline V gene data show CDR1 as MNHEY and CDR2 as SVGEGT. The CDR3 extends over 11 amino acids. Trimming pared 8 bases from V and 7 bases from J, leaving 11 bases between. Written as DNA, the CDR3 is TGTGCCAGCTGGTCCGGCCATGAAGCTTTCTTT. Translation gives CASWSGHEAFF.